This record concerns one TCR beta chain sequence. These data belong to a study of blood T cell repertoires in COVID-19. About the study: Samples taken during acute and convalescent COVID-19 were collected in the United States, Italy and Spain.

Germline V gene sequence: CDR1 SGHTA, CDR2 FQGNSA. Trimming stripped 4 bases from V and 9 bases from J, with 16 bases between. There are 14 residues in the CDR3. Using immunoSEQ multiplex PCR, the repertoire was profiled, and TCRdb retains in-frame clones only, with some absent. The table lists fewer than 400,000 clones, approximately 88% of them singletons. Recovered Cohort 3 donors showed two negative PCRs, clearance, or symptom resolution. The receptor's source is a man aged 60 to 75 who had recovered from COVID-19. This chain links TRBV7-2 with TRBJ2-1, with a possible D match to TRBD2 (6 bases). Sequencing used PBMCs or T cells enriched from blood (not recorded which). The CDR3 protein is CASSYNTGESEQFF. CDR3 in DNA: TGTGCCAGCAGCTATAACACGGGAGAGAGTGAGCAGTTCTTC.